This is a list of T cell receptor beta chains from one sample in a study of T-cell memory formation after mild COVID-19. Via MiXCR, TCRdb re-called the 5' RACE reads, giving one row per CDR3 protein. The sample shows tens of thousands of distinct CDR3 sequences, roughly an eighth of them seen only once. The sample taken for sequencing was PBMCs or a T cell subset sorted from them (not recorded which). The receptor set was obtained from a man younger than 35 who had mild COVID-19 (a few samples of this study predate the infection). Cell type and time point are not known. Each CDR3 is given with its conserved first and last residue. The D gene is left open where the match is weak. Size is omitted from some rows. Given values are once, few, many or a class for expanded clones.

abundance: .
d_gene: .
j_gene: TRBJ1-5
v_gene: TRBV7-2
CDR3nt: TGTGCCAGCAGCTCTGGAGGTTCAGGCAACAATCAGCCCCAGCATTTT
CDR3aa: CASSSGGSGNNQPQHF

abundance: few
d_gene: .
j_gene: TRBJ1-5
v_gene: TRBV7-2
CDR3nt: TGTGCCAGCAGCTTTGGGGTAGGGAGCAATCAGCCCCAGCATTTT
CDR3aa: CASSFGVGSNQPQHF

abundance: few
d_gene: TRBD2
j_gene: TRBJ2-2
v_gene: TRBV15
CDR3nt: TGTGCCACCAGCAGAGATTTTGGGGGTAGCGGGGGACCCGCGAACACCGGGGAGCTGTTTTTT
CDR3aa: CATSRDFGGSGGPANTGELFF

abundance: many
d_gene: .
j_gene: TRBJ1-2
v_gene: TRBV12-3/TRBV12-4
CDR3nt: TGTGCCAGCAGTCTGATGGGGGACTATGGCTACACCTTC
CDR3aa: CASSLMGDYGYTF

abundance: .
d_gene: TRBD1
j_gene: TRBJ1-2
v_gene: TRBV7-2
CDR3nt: TGTGCCAGCAGCTACCCGGGACAGCACTATGGCTACACCTTC
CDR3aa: CASSYPGQHYGYTF

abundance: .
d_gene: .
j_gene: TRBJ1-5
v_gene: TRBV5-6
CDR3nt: TGTGCCAGCAGCCTGTGGCAGACCTCCAATCAGCCCCAGCATTTT
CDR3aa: CASSLWQTSNQPQHF

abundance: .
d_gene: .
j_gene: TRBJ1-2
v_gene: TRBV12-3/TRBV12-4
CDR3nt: TGTGCCAGCAGTTTAAGTCTGGGGGCCCACTATGGCTACACCTTC
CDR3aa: CASSLSLGAHYGYTF

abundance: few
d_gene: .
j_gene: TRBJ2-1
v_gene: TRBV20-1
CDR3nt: TGCAGTGCTAGAGATCGGCAGGACAATGAGCAGTTCTTC
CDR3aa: CSARDRQDNEQFF

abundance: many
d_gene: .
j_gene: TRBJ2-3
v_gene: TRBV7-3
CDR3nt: TGTGCCAGCAGCTTAACTGGACAGCGGCCAGATACGCAGTATTTT
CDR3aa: CASSLTGQRPDTQYF

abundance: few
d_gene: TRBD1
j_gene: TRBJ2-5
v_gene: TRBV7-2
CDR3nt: TGTGCCAGCAGCTTGTCGACAGGGGTGGGGCAAGAGACCCAGTACTTC
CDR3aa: CASSLSTGVGQETQYF